What follows is one TCR beta chain and its context. These data originate in a study of blood T cell repertoires in COVID-19. Overall study: Samples taken during acute and convalescent COVID-19 were collected in the United States, Italy and Spain.

Each participant's cohort was designated according to participant-reported clinical history. Some clones are missing from TCRdb's copy, which holds only in-frame ones; the method was immunoSEQ multiplex PCR. Of 330,000 or so clones in the sample, roughly 90% were seen once. Material for sequencing was PBMCs or T cells enriched from blood (not recorded which). This receptor was taken from a woman younger than 45 who had recovered from COVID-19.

CDR3 sequence: CASSGGQGLWTGELFF. CDR3 sequence (DNA): TGCGCCAGCAGTGGAGGACAGGGGTTGTGGACCGGGGAGCTGTTTTTT. This rearrangement joins TRBV10-1 to TRBJ2-2; 9 bases are shared with TRBD1. Germline CDR1 WNHNN, CDR2 SYGVQD (reference sequence). This CDR3 region has 16 residues. Germline trimming cut 4 bases from V and 5 bases from J; bases unmatched to any gene: 8.